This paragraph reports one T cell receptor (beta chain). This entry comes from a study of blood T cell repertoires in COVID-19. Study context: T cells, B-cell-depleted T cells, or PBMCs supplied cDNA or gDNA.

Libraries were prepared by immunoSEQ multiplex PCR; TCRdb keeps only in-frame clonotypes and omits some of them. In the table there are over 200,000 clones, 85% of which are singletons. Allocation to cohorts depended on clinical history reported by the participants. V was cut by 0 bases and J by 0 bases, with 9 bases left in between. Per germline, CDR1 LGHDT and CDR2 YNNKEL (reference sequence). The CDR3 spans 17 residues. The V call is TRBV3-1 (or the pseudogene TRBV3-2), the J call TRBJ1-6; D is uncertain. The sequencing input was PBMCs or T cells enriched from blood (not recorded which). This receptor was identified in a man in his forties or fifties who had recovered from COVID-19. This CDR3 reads CASSQEVPLSYNSPLHF. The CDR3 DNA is TGTGCCAGCAGCCAAGAGGTCCCACTCTCCTATAATTCACCCCTCCACTTT.